This TCR beta chain stems from a study of T cell responses to AZD1222 COVID-19 vaccine. The study, taken as a whole, reports: Repertoire sampling was restricted to post-peak T cell response timepoints.

Of note for this clone: The antigen is unknown.

Profiling relied on immunoSEQ multiplex PCR, and the TCRdb table lists in-frame clones only, not all of them. The table lists roughly 100,000 clones, nearly 90% of them singletons. CDR3 size: 14 residues. The V gene's germline CDR1 is MDHEN and CDR2 SYDVKM. V lost 1 base, J lost 2 bases, and 8 bases lay in between. V is TRBV28 and J is TRBJ1-1, with D unresolved. Sequencing was performed on peripheral blood, taken 28 days after the second AZD1222 dose. The source of this sequence is an adult who received the AZD1222 COVID-19 vaccine. The chain's CDR3 is CASSLFRGNTEAFF. The CDR3 coding sequence is TGTGCCAGCAGTTTATTCCGGGGAAACACTGAAGCTTTCTTT.